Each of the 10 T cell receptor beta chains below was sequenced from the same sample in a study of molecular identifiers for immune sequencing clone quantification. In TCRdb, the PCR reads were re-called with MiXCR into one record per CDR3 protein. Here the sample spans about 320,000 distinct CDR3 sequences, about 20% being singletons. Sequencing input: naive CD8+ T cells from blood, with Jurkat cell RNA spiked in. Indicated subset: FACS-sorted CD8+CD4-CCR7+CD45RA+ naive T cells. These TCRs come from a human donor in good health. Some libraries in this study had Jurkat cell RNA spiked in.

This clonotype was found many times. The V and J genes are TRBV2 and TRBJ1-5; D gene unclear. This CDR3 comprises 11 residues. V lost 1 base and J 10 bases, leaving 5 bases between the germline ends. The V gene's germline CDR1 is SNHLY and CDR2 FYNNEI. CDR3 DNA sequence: TGTGCCAGCAGTGAAGTCGGACCCCAGCATTTT. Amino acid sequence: CASSEVGPQHF.

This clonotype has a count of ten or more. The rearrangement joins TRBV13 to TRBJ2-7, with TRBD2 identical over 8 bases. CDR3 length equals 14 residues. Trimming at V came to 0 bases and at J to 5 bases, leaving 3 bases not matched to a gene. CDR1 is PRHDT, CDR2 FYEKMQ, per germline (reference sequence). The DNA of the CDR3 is TGTGCCAGCAGCTTAGGGGCGGGGGGCGACGAGCAGTACTTC. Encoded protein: CASSLGAGGDEQYF.

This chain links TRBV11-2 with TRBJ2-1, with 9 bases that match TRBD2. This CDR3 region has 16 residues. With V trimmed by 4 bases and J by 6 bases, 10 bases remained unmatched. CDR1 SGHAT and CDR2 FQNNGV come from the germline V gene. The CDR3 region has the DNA TGTGCCAGCAGCTCCTGGACTAGCGAGAACCCCAATGAGCAGTTCTTC. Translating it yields CASSSWTSENPNEQFF.

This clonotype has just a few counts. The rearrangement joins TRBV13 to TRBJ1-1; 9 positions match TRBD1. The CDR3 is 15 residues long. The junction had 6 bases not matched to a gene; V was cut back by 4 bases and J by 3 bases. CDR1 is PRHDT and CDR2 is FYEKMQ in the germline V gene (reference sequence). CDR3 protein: CASSWNRGRYTEAFF. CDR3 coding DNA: TGTGCCAGCAGCTGGAACAGGGGGCGGTACACTGAAGCTTTCTTT.

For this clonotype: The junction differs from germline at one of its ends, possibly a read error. The CDR3 DNA reads as TGCAGTGCTAGAGATCGGAAGGAGTCCTATAATCCACCCCTCCACTTT. Encoded protein: CSARDRKESYNPPLHF. The rearrangement joins TRBV20-1 to TRBJ1-6; D uncertain. This CDR3 has 16 amino acids. From germline, CDR1 is DFQATT and CDR2 SNEGSKA (reference sequence).

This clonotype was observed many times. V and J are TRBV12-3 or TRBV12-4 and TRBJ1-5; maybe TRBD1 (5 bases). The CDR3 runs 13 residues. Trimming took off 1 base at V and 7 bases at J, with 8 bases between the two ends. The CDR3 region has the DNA TGTGCCAGCAGTTTAGGGGGGAAACAGCCCCAGCATTTT. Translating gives CASSLGGKQPQHF.

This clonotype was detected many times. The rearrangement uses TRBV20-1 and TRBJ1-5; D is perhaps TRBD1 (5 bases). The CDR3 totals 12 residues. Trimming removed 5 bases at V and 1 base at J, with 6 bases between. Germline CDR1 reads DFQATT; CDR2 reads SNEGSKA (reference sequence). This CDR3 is CSAWDSNQPQHF. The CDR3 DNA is TGCAGTGCTTGGGACAGCAATCAGCCCCAGCATTTT.

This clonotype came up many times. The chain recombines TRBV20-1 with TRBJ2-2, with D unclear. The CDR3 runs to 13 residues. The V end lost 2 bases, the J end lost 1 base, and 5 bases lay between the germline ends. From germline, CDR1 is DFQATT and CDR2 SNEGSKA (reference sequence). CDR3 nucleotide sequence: TGCAGTGCTAGAAGGTTGAACACCGGGGAGCTGTTTTTT. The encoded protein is CSARRLNTGELFF.

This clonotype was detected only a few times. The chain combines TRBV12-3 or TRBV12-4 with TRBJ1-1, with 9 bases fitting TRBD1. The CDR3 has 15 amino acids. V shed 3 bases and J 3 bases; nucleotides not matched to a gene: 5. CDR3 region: CASSFYRGLDTEAFF. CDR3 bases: TGTGCCAGCAGTTTCTACAGGGGGCTGGACACTGAAGCTTTCTTT.

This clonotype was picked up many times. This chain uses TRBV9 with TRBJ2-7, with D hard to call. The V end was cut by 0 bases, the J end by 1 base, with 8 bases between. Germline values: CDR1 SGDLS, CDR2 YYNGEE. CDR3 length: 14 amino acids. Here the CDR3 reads CASSVGFSSYEQYF. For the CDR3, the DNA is TGTGCCAGCAGCGTAGGGTTTAGTTCCTACGAGCAGTACTTC.